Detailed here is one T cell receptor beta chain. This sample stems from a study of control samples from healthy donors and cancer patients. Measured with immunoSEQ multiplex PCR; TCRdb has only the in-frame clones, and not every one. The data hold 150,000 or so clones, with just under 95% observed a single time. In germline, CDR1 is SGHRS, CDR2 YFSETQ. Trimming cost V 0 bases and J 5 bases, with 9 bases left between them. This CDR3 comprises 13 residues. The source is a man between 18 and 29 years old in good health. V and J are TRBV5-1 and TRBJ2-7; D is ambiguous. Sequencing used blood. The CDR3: CASSLASPNEQYF. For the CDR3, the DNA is TGCGCCAGCAGCTTGGCCTCTCCCAACGAGCAGTACTTC.